These 25 T cell receptor beta chains were sequenced from one sample in a study of response to subunit inactivated influenza vaccine. A single record per CDR3 protein comes from TCRdb applying MiXCR to the RT-PCR reads. The sample lists roughly 700,000 distinct CDR3 sequences; 15% to 17% were seen once. This specimen was PBMCs from blood, taken 11 to 12 days after vaccination. The receptors originated from a man aged 50 or older who received an inactivated influenza vaccine.

This clonotype was seen a single time. This chain joins TRBV6-2 or TRBV6-3 and TRBJ2-1, with 11 bases that match TRBD2. The CDR3 extends over 17 amino acids. CDR1 is MNHEY and CDR2 is SVGEGT in the germline V gene. J was trimmed by 4 bases and V by 5 bases; bases with no gene match: 10. CDR3 region: CASSNPRGTSGYNEQFF. CDR3 in DNA: TGTGCCAGCAGTAATCCTCGTGGGACTAGCGGTTACAATGAGCAGTTCTTC.

This chain connects TRBV5-1 to TRBJ2-6; D is possibly TRBD2 (5 bases). This CDR3 is built from 18 residues. Germline CDR1 and CDR2: SGHRS and YFSETQ. Trimming cost V 4 bases and J 2 bases, with 19 bases left between them. The CDR3 DNA reads TGCGCCAGCAGCCTGGAGGTCGGCAGTTTCGCTGGGGCCAACGTCCTGACTTTC. Translated, it gives CASSLEVGSFAGANVLTF.

The V gene is TRBV15, the J gene TRBJ1-5, with D unclear. The CDR3 extends over 16 amino acids. V was cut by 3 bases and J by 1 base, with 13 bases left in between. CDR1 is LNHNV and CDR2 is YYDKDF in the germline V gene (reference sequence). Here the CDR3 reads CATSRTPFGSNQPQHF. The CDR3 DNA follows: TGTGCCACCAGCAGGACGCCTTTCGGGAGCAATCAGCCCCAGCATTTT. Combining the CDR3 with reference TRBV15 and TRBJ1-5 gives the whole variable domain DAMVIQNPRYQVTQFGKPVTLSCSQTLNHNVMYWYQQKSSQAPKLLFHYYDKDFNNEADTPDNFQSRRPNTSFCFLDIRSPGLGDTAMYLCATSRTPFGSNQPQHFGDGTRLSIL.

This clonotype was counted between two and nine times. J is TRBJ2-7 and V is TRBV5-5; 9 bases line up with TRBD1. Germline values: CDR1 SGHKS, CDR2 YYEKEE (reference sequence). With V trimmed by 0 bases and J by 1 base, 5 bases remained unmatched. There are 16 residues in the CDR3. The CDR3 here is CASSLAGTGLSYEQYF. CDR3 in DNA: TGTGCCAGCAGCTTGGCCGGGACAGGGTTATCCTACGAGCAGTACTTC.

This chain links TRBV2 with TRBJ2-3; D remains ambiguous. There are 19 residues in the CDR3. Germline V gene lookup returns CDR1 SNHLY and CDR2 FYNNEI. V was cut by 1 base and J by 0 bases, with 20 bases left in between. Here the CDR3 reads CASSEGGARAKTSTDTQYF. CDR3 in DNA: TGTGCCAGCAGTGAAGGTGGTGCCCGGGCAAAAACTAGCACAGATACGCAGTATTTT. The full variable domain, rest sourced from reference TRBV2 and TRBJ2-3, is EPEVTQTPSHQVTQMGQEVILRCVPISNHLYFYWYRQILGQKVEFLVSFYNNEISEKSEIFDDQFSVERPDGSNFTLKIRSTKLEDSAMYFCASSEGGARAKTSTDTQYFGPGTRLTVL.

This chain connects TRBV11-2 to TRBJ2-2, with TRBD2 as a possible D gene (6 bases). Looked up from germline, CDR1 is SGHAT and CDR2 is FQNNGV. The CDR3 consists of 16 residues. V was clipped by 2 bases and J by 5 bases, with 15 bases between them. The CDR3 region is CASSLTVRAGTGELFF. The CDR3 coding sequence is TGTGCCAGCAGCTTAACGGTCAGGGCGGGGACCGGGGAGCTGTTTTTT.

This chain connects TRBV25-1 to TRBJ2-1, with TRBD2 matching over 7 bases. The CDR3 has 14 amino acids. The germline V gene encodes CDR1 MGHDK and CDR2 SYGVNS. With V trimmed by 5 bases and J by 7 bases, 8 bases remained unmatched. The CDR3 loop reads CASSPGGFGNEQFF. In DNA form, the CDR3 reads TGTGCCAGCAGTCCGGGGGGATTCGGGAATGAGCAGTTCTTC.

V and J are TRBV7-2 and TRBJ2-1; TRBD2 agrees at 13 bases. This CDR3 is built from 17 residues. The germline gives CDR1 SGHTA, CDR2 FQGNSA. Unmatched junction bases numbered 5, after V lost 1 base and J lost 5 bases. CDR3 sequence: CASSLGIGTSGNNEQFF. The CDR3 DNA follows: TGTGCCAGCAGCTTAGGGATAGGGACTAGCGGGAACAATGAGCAGTTCTTC.

The chain recombines TRBV20-1 with TRBJ2-3; the D is unclear. This CDR3 comprises 14 residues. Germline loops: CDR1 DFQATT, CDR2 SNEGSKA (reference sequence). V was shortened by 5 bases and J by 0 bases, with 12 bases between the two germline ends. CDR3 loop: CSAAGSTSTDTQYF. For the CDR3, the DNA is TGCAGTGCTGCAGGTTCTACTAGCACAGATACGCAGTATTTT.

The genes are TRBV6-1 and TRBJ1-5, with 9 positions matching TRBD1. The germline gives CDR1 MNHNS, CDR2 SASEGT. V gave up 7 bases and J gave up 0 bases; unmatched junction bases: 10. This CDR3 region has 17 residues. The CDR3 DNA sequence: TGTGCCAGCATCAAAAACCGGGACAGGGTTAGCAATCAGCCCCAGCATTTT. This codes for CASIKNRDRVSNQPQHF.

This clonotype was counted at least ten times. The chain carries TRBV10-3 and TRBJ2-7, with 8 positions matching TRBD1. CDR1 and CDR2 from the germline V gene are ENHRY and SYGVKD. The CDR3 is 17 residues long. With 3 bases clipped from V and 1 base from J, the junction kept 11 bases outside the gene matches. CDR3 in DNA: TGTGCCATCAGTGATCACCGACAGGGGATGAAGTCCTACGAGCAGTACTTC. Translated: CAISDHRQGMKSYEQYF.

The chain is built from TRBV4-3 and TRBJ2-7, with D hard to call. V was pared by 1 base and J by 5 bases, with 12 bases between. The CDR3 covers 14 residues. Germline assignment: CDR1 LGHNA and CDR2 YSLEER. The CDR3 region is CASSQGPYSNEQYF. The CDR3 region has the DNA TGCGCCAGCAGCCAAGGCCCCTACTCAAACGAGCAGTACTTC.

This clonotype was counted many times. The chain recombines TRBV5-1 with TRBJ2-1; D perhaps matches TRBD2 (7 bases). V lost 4 bases to trimming and J lost 7 bases, with 15 bases between them. This CDR3 comprises 14 residues. The germline gives CDR1 SGHRS, CDR2 YFSETQ. The CDR3 bases are TGCGCCAGCAGCCGGGGGGCCCGTGGGAATGAGCAGTTCTTC. It is translated as CASSRGARGNEQFF.

This clonotype occurred a few times. This chain joins TRBV6-2 or TRBV6-3 and TRBJ1-5, with D possibly matching TRBD1 (5 bases). Germline CDR1 reads MNHEY; CDR2 reads SVGEGT. The CDR3 loop spans 15 amino acids. Deletions cut 2 bases from V and 2 bases from J, with 10 bases between. The CDR3 sequence is CASSYGGGGNQPQHF. In nucleotides, the CDR3 is TGTGCCAGCAGTTACGGGGGGGGTGGCAATCAGCCCCAGCATTTT.

The chain combines TRBV24-1 with TRBJ2-1; a weak D match, TRBD1 (6 bases). Germline values: CDR1 KGHDR, CDR2 SFDVKD. Trimming took 3 bases from V and 0 from J, leaving 8 bases between them. The CDR3 runs 15 residues. The CDR3 DNA sequence: TGTGCCACCAGTGATACAGGGTCCTCCTACAATGAGCAGTTCTTC. Protein product: CATSDTGSSYNEQFF.

The chain uses TRBV7-2 and TRBJ1-1; D not resolved. The V and J ends lost 2 bases and 0 bases respectively, with 10 bases between them. Per germline, CDR1 SGHTA and CDR2 FQGNSA. The CDR3 runs 15 residues. CDR3 amino acids: CASSLRRTMNTEAFF. CDR3 DNA sequence: TGTGCCAGCAGCTTAAGACGGACCATGAACACTGAAGCTTTCTTT.

The chain has TRBV20-1 and TRBJ2-7; the D is unclear. CDR1 DFQATT and CDR2 SNEGSKA come from the germline V gene (reference sequence). This CDR3 has 10 amino acids. Trimming stripped 3 bases from V and 7 bases from J, with 7 bases between. CDR3 DNA: TGCAGTGCTAGCATCGGTGAGCAGTACTTC. It codes for CSASIGEQYF.

The rearrangement links TRBV20-1 to TRBJ2-1; 12 bases map to TRBD2. Looked up from germline, CDR1 is DFQATT and CDR2 is SNEGSKA (reference sequence). The CDR3 loop spans 13 amino acids. V gave up 7 bases and J gave up 7 bases; unmatched junction bases: 5. The CDR3 DNA follows: TGCAGTGTACTAGCGGGGGGACGGAATGAGCAGTTCTTC. Residues: CSVLAGGRNEQFF.

The chain joins TRBV6-1 to TRBJ2-1; D is possibly TRBD2 (5 bases). CDR1 MNHNS and CDR2 SASEGT come from the germline V gene. This CDR3 has 15 residues. V was trimmed by 6 bases and J by 5 bases, leaving 17 bases between them. The CDR3 spells CASSLHGIANNEQFF. The CDR3 DNA is TGTGCCAGCAGCCTCCATGGGATAGCGAACAATGAGCAGTTCTTC.

This clonotype was detected a few times. V usage is TRBV6-4 and J usage is TRBJ2-4; D is perhaps TRBD2 (6 bases). The CDR3 totals 17 residues. CDR1 and CDR2 (germline): MRHNA, SNTAGT. Trimming left V 4 bases short and J 4 bases short, with 20 bases between. The CDR3 DNA reads as TGTGCCAGCAGTGGAATTGCTTTGATTGCGGGGAAAAACATTCAGTACTTC. This codes for CASSGIALIAGKNIQYF.

This chain joins TRBV20-1 and TRBJ2-2, with TRBD2 matching over 12 bases. Germline CDR1 reads DFQATT; CDR2 reads SNEGSKA (reference sequence). V was pared by 4 bases and J by 3 bases, with 21 bases of the junction left unmatched. The CDR3 has 21 amino acids. For the CDR3, the DNA is TGCAGTGCTAAGGTGTCGGGCCCCGGAAGGACTAGCGGGGACCACACCGGGGAGCTGTTTTTT. Its translation: CSAKVSGPGRTSGDHTGELFF.

This chain uses TRBV7-2 with TRBJ2-7; 15 bases line up with TRBD2. V gave up 4 bases and J gave up 2 bases; unmatched junction bases: 6. Germline CDR1 is SGHTA and CDR2 is FQGNSA. This CDR3 spans 17 amino acids. The CDR3 bases are TGTGCCAGCAGCTCGGGACTAGCGGGGGGTTCCCCCTACGAGCAGTACTTC. Protein sequence: CASSSGLAGGSPYEQYF. The variable domain in full, completed from reference TRBV7-2 and TRBJ2-7, reads GAGVSQSPSNKVTEKGKDVELRCDPISGHTALYWYRQSLGQGLEFLIYFQGNSAPDKSGLPSDRFSAERTGGSVSTLTIQRTQQEDSAVYLCASSSGLAGGSPYEQYFGPGTRLTVT.

The table lists this clonotype with a few counts. This rearrangement joins TRBV9 to TRBJ2-1, with 9 bases matching TRBD2. CDR1 is SGDLS, CDR2 YYNGEE, per germline. V shed 3 bases and J 8 bases; nucleotides not matched to a gene: 9. The CDR3 sequence is 15 residues long. CDR3 sequence (DNA): TGTGCCAGCAGCGCCCAGCGGGAGGTCTTGTATGAGCAGTTCTTC. This codes for CASSAQREVLYEQFF. The full variable domain, its missing parts supplied by reference TRBV9 and TRBJ2-1, is DSGVTQTPKHLITATGQRVTLRCSPRSGDLSVYWYQQSLDQGLQFLIQYYNGEERAKGNILERFSAQQFPDLHSELNLSSLELGDSALYFCASSAQREVLYEQFFGPGTRLTVL.

This clonotype was picked up a small number of times. The J gene is TRBJ2-3, the V gene TRBV5-1; D is undetermined. V shed 1 base and J shed 0 bases, with 9 bases lying between them. This CDR3 has 15 amino acids. Germline lookup yields CDR1 SGHRS and CDR2 YFSETQ. DNA for the CDR3: TGCGCCAGCAGCTTGTTGTCAGCTAGCACAGATACGCAGTATTTT. It encodes CASSLLSASTDTQYF.

This clonotype was recorded a few times. The chain joins TRBV12-3 or TRBV12-4 to TRBJ1-1; TRBD1 matches 7 bases. Trimming removed 4 bases from V and 8 bases from J; junction bases left unmatched: 10. The CDR3 has 14 residues. Written as DNA, the CDR3 is TGTGCCAGCAGTTCAGGGGGGATTCGGGGGGAAGCTTTCTTT. It codes for CASSSGGIRGEAFF.